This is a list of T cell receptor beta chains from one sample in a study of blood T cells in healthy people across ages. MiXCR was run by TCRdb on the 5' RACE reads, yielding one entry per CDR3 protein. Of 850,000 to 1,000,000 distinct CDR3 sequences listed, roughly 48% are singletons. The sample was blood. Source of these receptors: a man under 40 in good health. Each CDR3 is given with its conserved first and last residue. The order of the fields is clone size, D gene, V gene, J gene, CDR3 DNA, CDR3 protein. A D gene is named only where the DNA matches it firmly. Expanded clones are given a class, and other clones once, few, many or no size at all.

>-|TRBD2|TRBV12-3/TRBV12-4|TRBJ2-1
TGTGCCAGCAGTCGGGGGGGACATGATGAGCAGTTCTTC
CASSRGGHDEQFF
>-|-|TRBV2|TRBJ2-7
TGTGCCAGCAGATCCCAGGGAAGGATCTCCTACGAGCAGTACTTC
CASRSQGRISYEQYF
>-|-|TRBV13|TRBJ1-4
TGTGCCAGCAGCAAAGGAGCAACTAATGAAAAACTGTTTTTT
CASSKGATNEKLFF
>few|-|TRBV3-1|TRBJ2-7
TGTGCCAGCAGCCAGGCGGGGCTCTCCTACAATGAGCAGTACTTC
CASSQAGLSYNEQYF
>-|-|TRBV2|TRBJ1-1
TGTGCCAGCAGTGAACGAAGGGCCGGGACTGAAGCTTTCTTT
CASSERRAGTEAFF
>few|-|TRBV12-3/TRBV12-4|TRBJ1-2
TGTGCCAGCAGTGGCGGGACTGTCTATGGCTACACCTTC
CASSGGTVYGYTF
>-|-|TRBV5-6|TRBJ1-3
TGTGCCAGCAGCCCCGGACAGAACACCATATATTTT
CASSPGQNTIYF
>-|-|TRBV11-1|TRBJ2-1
TGTGCCAGCAGCTCGCAGAGCCGGTGTGAGCAGTTCTTC
CASSSQSRCEQFF
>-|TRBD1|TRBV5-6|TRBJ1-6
TGTGCCAGCAGCCTGAGGACAGGGGCTCATTCACCCCTCCACTTT
CASSLRTGAHSPLHF
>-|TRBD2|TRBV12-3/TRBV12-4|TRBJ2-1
TGTGCCAGCAGCGCTCATCCAGCGGGGAGCTACAATGAGCAGTTCTTC
CASSAHPAGSYNEQFF
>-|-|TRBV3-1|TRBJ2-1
TGTGCCAGCAGCCCTCTCAGGGGTAAGAGCTCCTACAATGAGCAGTTCTTC
CASSPLRGKSSYNEQFF
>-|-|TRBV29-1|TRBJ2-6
TGCAGCGTTGGAGAGAGATCCGGGGCCAACGTCCTGACTTTC
CSVGERSGANVLTF
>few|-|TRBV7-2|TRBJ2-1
TGTGCCAGCAGCTCCGGACAACCACCGGGGATTGAGCAGTTCTTC
CASSSGQPPGIEQFF
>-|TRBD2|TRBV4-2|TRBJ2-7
TGTGCCAGCAGCCAAGATCCAGCGGGGGGGTACGAGCAGTACTTC
CASSQDPAGGYEQYF
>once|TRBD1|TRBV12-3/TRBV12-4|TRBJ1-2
TGTGCCAGCACCAACACAGGGGTGGGCTATGGCTACACCTTC
CASTNTGVGYGYTF
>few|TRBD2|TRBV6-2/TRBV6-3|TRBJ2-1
TGTGCCAGCAGCGCCTCAGCGGGGGGGAATGAGCAGTTCTTC
CASSASAGGNEQFF
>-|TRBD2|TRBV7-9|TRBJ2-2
TGTGCCAGCAGTGCCGGTCGACTAGCGGTCACCGGGGAGCTGTTTTTT
CASSAGRLAVTGELFF
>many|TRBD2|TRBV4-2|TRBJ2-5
TGTGCCAGCAGCCAAGAAAGATTGGGGGGGCAAGAGACCCAGTACTTC
CASSQERLGGQETQYF
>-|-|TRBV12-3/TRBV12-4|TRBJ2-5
TGTGCCAGCAGTCCGAACCTTGGGACGTTGCAAGAGACCCAGTACTTC
CASSPNLGTLQETQYF
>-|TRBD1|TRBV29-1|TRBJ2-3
TGCAGCGTTTTCAGGGACAGGCGCACAGATACGCAGTATTTT
CSVFRDRRTDTQYF
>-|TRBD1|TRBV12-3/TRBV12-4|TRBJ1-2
TGTGCCAGCAGTCAAGGTGGACAGGGGGCCTATGGCTACACCTTC
CASSQGGQGAYGYTF
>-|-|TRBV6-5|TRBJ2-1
TGTGCCAGCAGTTACCCGGGGGGCGAGCAGTTCTTC
CASSYPGGEQFF
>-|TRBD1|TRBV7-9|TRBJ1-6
TGTGCCAGCAGCTTAAGCGGGACAGGGGTAGTACCCCTCCACTTT
CASSLSGTGVVPLHF
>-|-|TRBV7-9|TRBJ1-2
TGTGCCAGCAGCTTAGCTCAGGGGCTCTATGGCTACACCTTC
CASSLAQGLYGYTF
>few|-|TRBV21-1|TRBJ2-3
TGTGCCAGCAGCGCGGGACTAGCGGGGACATGGGATACGCAGTATTTT
CASSAGLAGTWDTQYF
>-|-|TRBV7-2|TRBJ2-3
TGTGCCAGCAGCTTTTCGTATACTAGCACAGATACGCAGTATTTT
CASSFSYTSTDTQYF
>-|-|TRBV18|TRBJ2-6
TGTGCCAGCTCACCGCCCTTAGGACGGACCCTCTCTGGGGCCAACGTCCTGACTTTC
CASSPPLGRTLSGANVLTF
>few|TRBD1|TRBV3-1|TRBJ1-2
TGTGCCAGCAGCCCCTCCGGGACAGCTTTTAGCTATGGCTACACCTTC
CASSPSGTAFSYGYTF
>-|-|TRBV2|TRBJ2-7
TGTGCCAGCACCACCGAGTACGAGCAGTACTTC
CASTTEYEQYF
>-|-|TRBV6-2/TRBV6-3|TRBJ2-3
TGTGCCAGCAGTGCCGGGACCCCGGACACAGATACGCAGTATTTT
CASSAGTPDTDTQYF
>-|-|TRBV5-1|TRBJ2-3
TGCGCCAGCAGCTTATCTAGCGCGAACACAGATACGCAGTATTTT
CASSLSSANTDTQYF
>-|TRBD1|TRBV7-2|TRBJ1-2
TGTGCCAGCAGCTTACCGGGACAGACTGGCTACACCTTC
CASSLPGQTGYTF
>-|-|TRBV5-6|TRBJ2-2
TGTGCCAGCAGCCAGAGCGTAACCGGGGAGCTGTTTTTT
CASSQSVTGELFF
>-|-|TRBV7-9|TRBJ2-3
TGTGCCAGCAGCTTTCGGACCCTAAGCACAGATACGCAGTATTTT
CASSFRTLSTDTQYF
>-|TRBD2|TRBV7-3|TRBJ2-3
TGTGCCAGCAGCTTACTAGCGGAGCGTGGAGATACGCAGTATTTT
CASSLLAERGDTQYF
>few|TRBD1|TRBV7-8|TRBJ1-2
TGTGCCAGCAGCTTAGGGCAGGGGGCGTTTGGCTACACCTTC
CASSLGQGAFGYTF
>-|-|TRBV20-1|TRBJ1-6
TGCAGTGCTAGATCTCGATCGGTACCTAATTCACCCCTCCACTTT
CSARSRSVPNSPLHF
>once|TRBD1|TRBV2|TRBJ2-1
TGTGCCAGCGGAGGACAGGGGGGCCTCAATGAGCAGTTCTTC
CASGGQGGLNEQFF
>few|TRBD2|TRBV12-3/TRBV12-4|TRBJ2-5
TGTGCCAGCATGGGCACGCGGGAGCAGTACTTC
CASMGTREQYF
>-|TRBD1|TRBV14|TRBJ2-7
TGTGCCAGCAGCGACGCCGGGACAGAGACCTACGAGCAGTACTTC
CASSDAGTETYEQYF
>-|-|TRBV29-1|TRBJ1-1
TGCAGCGCCCTCGATGTGGCGGAGCTTTATACTGAAGCTTTCTTT
CSALDVAELYTEAFF
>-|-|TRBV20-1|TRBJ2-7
TGCAGTGCTAGAGACGGGGGTTCCTCCTCCTACGAGCAGTACTTC
CSARDGGSSSYEQYF
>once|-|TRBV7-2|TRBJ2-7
TGTGCCAGACAGGGAGAATCCTACGAGCAGTACTTC
CARQGESYEQYF
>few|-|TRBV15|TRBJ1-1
TGTGCCACCAGCACAAGACACCTGCAGGAAGCTTTCTTT
CATSTRHLQEAFF
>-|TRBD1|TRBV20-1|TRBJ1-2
TGCAGTGCCCCGACAGGGGGTAACTATGGCTACACCTTC
CSAPTGGNYGYTF
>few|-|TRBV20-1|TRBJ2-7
TGCAGTGCTAGAGATTTCCAGGACAAAGCCTACGAGCAGTACTTC
CSARDFQDKAYEQYF
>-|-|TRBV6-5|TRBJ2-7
TGTGCCAGCATCCAGACAGGTAGCTCCTACGAGCAGTACTTC
CASIQTGSSYEQYF
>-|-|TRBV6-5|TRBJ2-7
TGTGCCAGCAGTTGCTCTTCAGGGTCCTACGAGCAGTACTTC
CASSCSSGSYEQYF
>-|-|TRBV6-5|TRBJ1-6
TGTGCCAGCAGTTACGGCGGGGACTACTATAATTCACCCCTCCACTTT
CASSYGGDYYNSPLHF
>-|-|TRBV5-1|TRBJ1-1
TGCGCCAGCAGCTTACAAAGCCTGATGAACACTGAAGCTTTCTTT
CASSLQSLMNTEAFF
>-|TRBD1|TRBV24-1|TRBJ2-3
TGTGCCACCAGTGATTCAGGACAGGATCCCACAGATACGCAGTATTTT
CATSDSGQDPTDTQYF
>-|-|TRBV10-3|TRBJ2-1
TGTGCCATCAGTATGACATCCAAGGAGAATGAGCAGTTCTTC
CAISMTSKENEQFF
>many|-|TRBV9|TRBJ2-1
TGTGCCAGCAGCGTTGGGGACGGTTCCTACAATGAGCAGTTCTTC
CASSVGDGSYNEQFF
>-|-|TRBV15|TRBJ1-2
TGTGCCACCAGCAGGGGCAGGAGCTATGGCTACACCTTC
CATSRGRSYGYTF
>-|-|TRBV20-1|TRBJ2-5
TGCAGTGCCTATCAAGAGACCCAGTACTTC
CSAYQETQYF
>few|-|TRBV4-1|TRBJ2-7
TGCGCCAGCAGCCAAGATTCCAGATACTACGAGCAGTACTTC
CASSQDSRYYEQYF
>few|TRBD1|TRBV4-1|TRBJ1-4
TGCGCCAGCAGCCAAGATCCCTTTATACAGGGGAGAGGTAATGAAAAACTGTTTTTT
CASSQDPFIQGRGNEKLFF
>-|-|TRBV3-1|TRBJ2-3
TGTGCCAGCAGCTATGGGTTGGATACGCGGTATTTT
CASSYGLDTRYF
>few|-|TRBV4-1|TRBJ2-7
TGCGCCAGCAACCGGGACTTTAGCTCCTACGAGCAGTACTTC
CASNRDFSSYEQYF
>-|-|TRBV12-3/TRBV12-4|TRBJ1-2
TGTGCCAGCAGTCCCTCCCAAAACTATGGCTACACCTTC
CASSPSQNYGYTF